A single sample gave rise to the 24 T cell receptor beta chains below, sequenced in a study of CD8+ T cells in alopecia areata. After isolation, RNA underwent reverse transcription to generate cDNA as the sequencing template. Sequencing was performed with immunoSEQ multiplex PCR; in TCRdb, only in-frame clones are kept and a portion is missing. Among some 180,000 clones listed, just over 55% were seen once. The sequenced sample consisted of CD8+ T cells sorted from blood. These receptors originate from a human donor in good health.

The CDR3 region has the DNA TGTGCCAGCAGCCGATTCTTGGACCAGAATCAGCCCCAGCATTTT. It is translated as CASSRFLDQNQPQHF. V is TRBV5-6 and J is TRBJ1-5, with D hard to call. V was cut by 4 bases and J by 4 bases, with 15 bases left in between. The CDR3 length is 15 residues. Germline V gene sequence: CDR1 SGHDT, CDR2 YYEEEE.

The sample holds a few counts of this clone. V is TRBV27 and J is TRBJ2-1; D unclear. The CDR3 is 14 residues long. CDR1 and CDR2 (germline): MNHEY, SMNVEV (reference sequence). Trimming left V 2 bases short and J 8 bases short, with 13 bases between. The DNA for the CDR3 is TGTGCCAGCAGTTTAGCTGGTTCCCTCGATGAGCAGTTCTTC. Translation: CASSLAGSLDEQFF.

Only a few counts were recorded for this clone. The chain is built from TRBV4-1 and TRBJ2-7, with unresolved D. The CDR3 sequence is 11 residues long. CDR1 and CDR2 (germline): MGHRA, YSYEKL. V lost 9 bases and J 3 bases, leaving 9 bases between the germline ends. The CDR3 here is CASNTNYEQYF. DNA of the CDR3: TGCGCCAGTAATACAAACTACGAGCAGTACTTC.

The genes are TRBV5-6 and TRBJ2-1, with 9 nucleotides matching TRBD2. This CDR3 is built from 14 residues. V shed 2 bases and J 13 bases; nucleotides not matched to a gene: 10. CDR1 is SGHDT, CDR2 YYEEEE, per germline. The CDR3 loop reads CASSLGGGAYKQFF. The CDR3 nucleotides read TGTGCCAGCAGCTTAGGCGGGGGGGCGTATAAACAGTTCTTC.

This chain connects TRBV25-1 to TRBJ1-1; D is unresolved. Germline V lookup: CDR1 MGHDK, CDR2 SYGVNS. The CDR3 has 15 residues. V lost 3 bases, J lost 4 bases, and 15 bases lay in between. This CDR3 reads CASSEKGTAFTEAFF. In DNA, the CDR3 is TGTGCCAGCAGTGAGAAGGGAACAGCTTTCACTGAAGCTTTCTTT.

V gene TRBV27 combines with J gene TRBJ2-5; TRBD1 matches 9 bases. The CDR3 is 15 residues long. J was trimmed by 3 bases and V by 2 bases; bases with no gene match: 4. The germline CDR1 and CDR2 sequences are MNHEY and SMNVEV (reference sequence). Here the CDR3 reads CASSLRQGVEETQYF. The CDR3, as DNA: TGTGCCAGCAGTTTACGACAGGGGGTTGAAGAGACCCAGTACTTC.

This chain uses TRBV7-2 with TRBJ2-5; TRBD2 matches 7 bases. This CDR3 contains 13 residues. Germline V CDR1 and CDR2: SGHTA, FQGNSA. After removal of 2 bases from V and 5 bases from J, the junction contained 2 bases not matched to a gene. CDR3 loop: CASSLWEGETQYF. The CDR3 DNA sequence: TGTGCCAGCAGCTTATGGGAGGGGGAGACCCAGTACTTC. Combining the CDR3 with reference TRBV7-2 and TRBJ2-5 gives the whole variable domain GAGVSQSPSNKVTEKGKDVELRCDPISGHTALYWYRQSLGQGLEFLIYFQGNSAPDKSGLPSDRFSAERTGGSVSTLTIQRTQQEDSAVYLCASSLWEGETQYFGPGTRLLVL.

The table lists this clone with a few counts. The chain combines TRBV5-1 with TRBJ2-5; 7 bases align to TRBD2. The germline CDR1 and CDR2 sequences are SGHRS and YFSETQ. V gave up 1 base and J gave up 4 bases; unmatched junction bases: 13. The CDR3 has 17 amino acids. The CDR3: CASSLRDRRGEAETQYF. The CDR3 region has the DNA TGCGCCAGCAGCTTGCGGGACCGTCGGGGGGAGGCAGAGACCCAGTACTTC.

The V gene is TRBV6-5, the J gene TRBJ2-3; 11 bases agree with TRBD2. This CDR3 contains 16 residues. Germline assignment: CDR1 MNHEY and CDR2 SVGAGI. V dropped 2 bases and J dropped 5; count of bases not matched to a gene: 6. The DNA of the CDR3 is TGTGCCAGCAGTTACGATAGCGGGGGGGCGATAGATACGCAGTATTTT. It specifies CASSYDSGGAIDTQYF.

The rearrangement uses TRBV5-1 and TRBJ2-1; D is ambiguous. CDR3 length: 14 residues. V shed 0 bases and J shed 4 bases, with 8 bases lying between them. CDR1 is SGHRS, CDR2 YFSETQ, per germline. CDR3 sequence: CASSLVDQYNEQFF. As DNA, the CDR3 is TGCGCCAGCAGCTTGGTTGACCAGTACAATGAGCAGTTCTTC.

This chain connects TRBV11-2 to TRBJ2-7; the D is unclear. The CDR3 totals 12 residues. Germline V CDR1 and CDR2: SGHAT, FQNNGV. V lost 1 base and J lost 5, with 6 bases in between. CDR3 amino acids: CASSLGKNEQYF. The CDR3, as DNA: TGTGCCAGCAGCTTAGGAAAAAACGAGCAGTACTTC.

This chain connects TRBV9 to TRBJ2-3; D gene unclear. Germline V gene sequence: CDR1 SGDLS, CDR2 YYNGEE. The germline V and J ends were trimmed by 6 bases and 1 base, with 12 bases remaining between them. The CDR3 has 14 amino acids. The CDR3 region is CASNWGVGTDTQYF. CDR3 coding DNA: TGTGCCAGCAATTGGGGTGTTGGCACAGATACGCAGTATTTT.

The chain carries TRBV5-6 and TRBJ1-1; a possible D gene is TRBD1 (5 bases). The length of the CDR3 is 14 residues. The germline CDR1 and CDR2 sequences are SGHDT and YYEEEE. The V and J ends lost 2 bases and 10 bases respectively, with 18 bases between them. This CDR3 reads CASSFRRGSWGAFF. CDR3 nucleotides: TGTGCCAGCAGCTTTAGGAGGGGAAGTTGGGGAGCTTTCTTT.

The chain recombines TRBV18 with TRBJ2-5; the D is unclear. Germline CDR1 reads KGHSH; CDR2 reads LQKENI. The germline V and J ends were trimmed by 7 bases and 2 bases, with 23 bases remaining between them. This CDR3 is built from 17 residues. The CDR3 spells CASFQTARLSRQETQYF. The CDR3, as DNA: TGTGCCAGCTTTCAAACCGCCCGGCTTTCAAGGCAAGAGACCCAGTACTTC.

The chain recombines TRBV29-1 with TRBJ1-2, with D hard to call. Trimming cost V 5 bases and J 4 bases, with 11 bases left between them. The CDR3 spans 12 residues. Looked up from germline, CDR1 is SQVTM and CDR2 is ANQGSEA. The CDR3 DNA is TGCAGCGTTAATGGACGGCCCTATGGCTACACCTTC. Translation: CSVNGRPYGYTF.

This clone was picked up one time. This rearrangement joins TRBV2 to TRBJ2-1, with 10 bases that match TRBD2. Germline CDR1 is SNHLY and CDR2 is FYNNEI. The CDR3 extends over 13 amino acids. The V gene end was trimmed by 3 bases and the J gene end by 7 bases; junction bases not matched to a gene: 0. The CDR3 sequence is CASSETSGNEQFF. The DNA of the CDR3 is TGTGCCAGCAGTGAGACTAGCGGGAATGAGCAGTTCTTC.

This clone was recorded only once. The chain uses TRBV7-9 and TRBJ1-2; D is undetermined. This CDR3 contains 11 residues. Germline CDR1 and CDR2: SEHNR and FQNEAQ (reference sequence). The V end lost 6 bases, the J end lost 8 bases, and 10 bases lay between the germline ends. DNA of the CDR3: TGTGCCAGCAGTTCCGGAGCGGGCTACACCTTC. It yields the protein CASSSGAGYTF. The variable domain in full, completed from reference TRBV7-9 and TRBJ1-2, reads DTGVSQNPRHKITKRGQNVTFRCDPISEHNRLYWYRQTLGQGPEFLTYFQNEAQLEKSRLLSDRFSAERPKGSFSTLEIQRTEQGDSAMYLCASSSGAGYTFGSGTRLTVV.

The chain carries TRBV27 and TRBJ2-5, with 7 bases aligning to TRBD1. J lost 4 bases, V lost 4 bases, and 6 bases had no gene match. CDR1 and CDR2 from the germline V gene are MNHEY and SMNVEV (reference sequence). The CDR3 loop spans 14 amino acids. The CDR3 bases are TGTGCCAGCAGTTCCCCGGGACAGAGAGAGACCCAGTACTTC. Amino acid sequence: CASSSPGQRETQYF.

This chain links TRBV5-6 with TRBJ2-7, with D unclear. Trimming took 3 bases from V and 9 from J, leaving 13 bases between them. Germline V gene lookup returns CDR1 SGHDT and CDR2 YYEEEE. The CDR3 is 12 residues long. The CDR3 spells CASSSTSPVQYF. In DNA, the CDR3 is TGTGCCAGCAGCTCGACTTCCCCGGTGCAGTACTTC.

This clone turned up a few times. The gene calls are TRBV29-1 and TRBJ2-2, with 10 bases identical to TRBD2. The CDR3 is made up of 14 amino acids. The V gene's germline CDR1 is SQVTM and CDR2 ANQGSEA. The trim removed 5 bases at V and 4 bases at J, leaving 4 bases unmatched. The DNA for the CDR3 is TGCAGCGTTAAAGCGGGGGGGCCCACCGGGGAGCTGTTTTTT. It specifies CSVKAGGPTGELFF.

Concerning this clone: Different DNA sequences within this sample yield the same CDR3. The chain employs TRBV13 and TRBJ1-1; no definite D call. The CDR3 is 12 amino acids. The V end lost 4 bases, the J end lost 5 bases, and 8 bases lay between the germline ends. Germline values: CDR1 PRHDT, CDR2 FYEKMQ (reference sequence). This CDR3 reads CASSSGRTEAFF. CDR3 bases: TGTGCCAGCAGCTCCGGACGTACTGAAGCTTTCTTT.

In its sample, this clone was seen a few times. The gene calls are TRBV4-1 and TRBJ2-7, with 8 bases lining up with TRBD2. The V segment lost 1 base and the J segment 7 bases; nucleotides outside the gene matches: 6. The CDR3 covers 14 residues. Germline V gives CDR1 MGHRA, CDR2 YSYEKL. CDR3 nucleotide sequence: TGCGCCAGCAGCCAAGGTAGCGGGACCTGGGAGCAGTACTTC. It translates to CASSQGSGTWEQYF.

This chain uses TRBV7-8 with TRBJ1-1; possibly TRBD1 for D (5 bases). The ends were cut back, 0 bases at V and 5 bases at J, with 19 bases in the middle. CDR1 SGHVS and CDR2 FQNEAQ come from the germline V gene. The CDR3 is 17 amino acids. Written as DNA, the CDR3 is TGTGCCAGCAGCTTAGCGCCTCGGGGGGGTGAGGTGACTGAAGCTTTCTTT. It translates to CASSLAPRGGEVTEAFF.

The V and J genes are TRBV6-5 and TRBJ1-2; D call uncertain. CDR1 is MNHEY, CDR2 SVGAGI, per germline. This CDR3 has 14 amino acids. The ends were cut back, 5 bases at V and 6 bases at J, with 16 bases in the middle. The CDR3 is CASSDAGLHDGYTF. The CDR3 DNA reads TGTGCCAGCAGTGATGCGGGCCTCCACGATGGCTACACCTTC.